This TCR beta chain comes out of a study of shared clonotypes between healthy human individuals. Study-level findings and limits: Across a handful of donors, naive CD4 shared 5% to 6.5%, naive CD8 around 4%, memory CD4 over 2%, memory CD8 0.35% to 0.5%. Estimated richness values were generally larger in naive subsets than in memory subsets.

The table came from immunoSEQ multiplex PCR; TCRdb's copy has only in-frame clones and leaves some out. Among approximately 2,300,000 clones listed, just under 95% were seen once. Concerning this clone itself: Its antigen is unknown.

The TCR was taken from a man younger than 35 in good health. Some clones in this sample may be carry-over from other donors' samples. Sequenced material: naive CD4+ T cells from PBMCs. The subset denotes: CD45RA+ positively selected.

CDR3 region: CASSKTSGNSYNEQFF. CDR3 nucleotides: TGTGCCAGTAGTAAGACTAGCGGGAACTCCTACAATGAGCAGTTCTTC. The chain employs TRBV19 and TRBJ2-1; the match to TRBD2 covers 11 bases. The V gene end was trimmed by 4 bases and the J gene end by 0 bases; junction bases not matched to a gene: 2. Per germline, CDR1 LNHDA and CDR2 SQIVND (reference sequence). The CDR3 loop spans 16 amino acids.